The 30 T cell receptor beta chains presented below share a single source sample, sequenced in a study of shared clonotypes between healthy human individuals. The method was immunoSEQ multiplex PCR; TCRdb's version includes in-frame clones alone and lacks a portion of them. The table has fewer than 1.8 million clones, approximately 98.5% seen once. Sequenced input: naive CD4+ T cells sorted from blood. Specified subset: CD45RA+ positively selected. Receptors originate from a man aged 25 to 40 in good health.

The V gene is TRBV19, the J gene TRBJ2-1; D is uncertain. Germline V gene data show CDR1 as LNHDA and CDR2 as SQIVND (reference sequence). The length of the CDR3 is 15 residues. V lost 3 bases to trimming and J lost 0 bases, with 9 bases between them. CDR3 DNA sequence: TGTGCCAGTAGTATTCGGGCTTTCTCCTACAATGAGCAGTTCTTC. Translating it yields CASSIRAFSYNEQFF.

V gene TRBV11-3 combines with J gene TRBJ1-1, with unresolved D. With 5 bases removed from V and 11 bases from J, the gap between germline ends came to 15 bases. The CDR3 runs to 12 residues. Germline CDR1 SGHNT, CDR2 YENEEA. CDR3 sequence: CASSPGLGEAFF. Written as DNA, the CDR3 is TGTGCCAGCAGCCCTGGATTAGGAGAGGCTTTCTTT. The full variable domain, rest sourced from reference TRBV11-3 and TRBJ1-1, is EAGVVQSPRYKIIEKKQPVAFWCNPISGHNTLYWYLQNLGQGPELLIRYENEEAVDDSQLPKDRFSAERLKGVDSTLKIQPAELGDSAVYLCASSPGLGEAFFGQGTRLTVV.

The CDR3 here is CASSLVPDSLLRGYTF. CDR3 in DNA: TGCGCCAGCAGCTTGGTTCCGGACAGTCTCTTGCGTGGCTACACCTTC. The chain is built from TRBV5-1 and TRBJ1-2; TRBD1 might be the D (6 bases). V shed 0 bases and J shed 7 bases, with 19 bases lying between them. This CDR3 has 16 residues. Germline CDR1 is SGHRS and CDR2 is YFSETQ.

V gene TRBV19 combines with J gene TRBJ2-7, with 8 positions matching TRBD1. V was pared by 6 bases and J by 6 bases, with 7 bases of the junction left unmatched. The germline V gene encodes CDR1 LNHDA and CDR2 SQIVND (reference sequence). This CDR3 is 13 amino acids long. This CDR3 reads CASSWTGMGEQYF. DNA of the CDR3: TGTGCCAGTAGCTGGACAGGGATGGGCGAGCAGTACTTC.

The rearrangement links TRBV7-9 to TRBJ1-4, with D uncertain. In germline, CDR1 is SEHNR, CDR2 FQNEAQ (reference sequence). The CDR3 loop spans 14 amino acids. Deletions cut 5 bases from V and 0 bases from J, with 7 bases between. The CDR3 nucleotides are TGTGCCAGCAGCCAACTGACAACTAATGAAAAACTGTTTTTT. Its protein product is CASSQLTTNEKLFF.

V and J are TRBV6-4 and TRBJ2-3; 13 positions match TRBD2. V was pared by 5 bases and J by 2 bases, with 4 bases of the junction left unmatched. Per the germline V gene, CDR1 is MRHNA and CDR2 is SNTAGT. The CDR3 has 16 amino acids. The CDR3 sequence is CASSPLAGGPTDTQYF. In DNA, the CDR3 is TGTGCCAGCAGTCCACTAGCGGGAGGGCCCACAGATACGCAGTATTTT.

The count of this clone is one. The CDR3 sequence is CASRSDRDGSYEQYF. The DNA of the CDR3 is TGTGCCAGTAGGTCGGACCGGGACGGCTCCTACGAGCAGTACTTC. The genes are TRBV19 and TRBJ2-7; D possibly matches TRBD1 or TRBD2 (5 bases each). Trimming took off 6 bases at V and 0 bases at J, with 15 bases between the two ends. CDR3 length equals 15 residues. Germline V lookup: CDR1 LNHDA, CDR2 SQIVND (reference sequence).

The chain carries TRBV10-1 and TRBJ1-1; TRBD1 might be the D (6 bases). This CDR3 has 15 amino acids. CDR1 and CDR2 (germline): WNHNN, SYGVQD (reference sequence). Deletions cut 4 bases from V and 5 bases from J, with 17 bases between. This CDR3 is CASSGTTGLYTEAFF. The CDR3 DNA is TGCGCCAGCAGTGGTACTACAGGGTTATATACTGAAGCTTTCTTT.

With regard to this clone: The same CDR3 is also encoded by other DNA sequences in this sample. The chain links TRBV18 to TRBJ1-5, with TRBD1 identical over 7 bases. This CDR3 region has 15 residues. Germline CDR1 KGHSH, CDR2 LQKENI. Trimming at V came to 3 bases and at J to 0 bases, leaving 2 bases not matched to a gene. The CDR3 is CASSPGTASNQPQHF. The DNA of the CDR3 is TGTGCCAGCTCACCGGGGACAGCTAGCAATCAGCCCCAGCATTTT.

J is TRBJ1-1 and V is TRBV7-8; D possibly corresponds to TRBD1 (5 bases). Trimming removed 7 bases from V and 3 bases from J, with 18 bases in between. Germline CDR1 and CDR2: SGHVS and FQNEAQ. This CDR3 comprises 15 residues. CDR3: CASNKEGRGYTEAFF. The CDR3 coding sequence is TGTGCCAGCAACAAGGAGGGACGGGGCTACACTGAAGCTTTCTTT.

V is TRBV7-2 and J is TRBJ1-1; tentative D call: TRBD1 (5 bases). This CDR3 has 12 amino acids. In germline, CDR1 is SGHTA, CDR2 FQGNSA. V was cut by 0 bases and J by 6 bases, with 5 bases left in between. The CDR3 DNA reads as TGTGCCAGCAGCTTAGCCAGGGCTGAAGCTTTCTTT. It specifies CASSLARAEAFF.

The J gene is TRBJ2-7, the V gene TRBV28, with 14 bases identical to TRBD2. The CDR3 loop spans 17 amino acids. CDR1 is MDHEN and CDR2 is SYDVKM in the germline V gene. V was clipped by 3 bases and J by 1 base; unmatched bases: 5. CDR3 DNA: TGTGCCAGCAGTTTCTGGACTAGCGGGAGGCAGTCCTACGAGCAGTACTTC. This sequence encodes CASSFWTSGRQSYEQYF.

In its sample, this clone was seen once. This rearrangement joins TRBV2 to TRBJ2-5; D is unresolved. The CDR3 runs 13 residues. Germline V lookup: CDR1 SNHLY, CDR2 FYNNEI. V lost 3 bases and J lost 0, with 5 bases in between. The CDR3 DNA reads TGTGCCAGCAGTGACAGAAACCAAGAGACCCAGTACTTC. Residues: CASSDRNQETQYF.

V is TRBV18 and J is TRBJ2-7; 8 nucleotides match TRBD1. CDR3 length: 13 residues. V lost 5 bases, J lost 5 bases, and 5 bases stayed unmatched. Germline-derived CDR1 and CDR2 are KGHSH and LQKENI. CDR3 in amino acids: CASSAGTGNEQYF. CDR3 nucleotides: TGTGCCAGCTCAGCCGGGACAGGTAACGAGCAGTACTTC.

V gene TRBV10-3 combines with J gene TRBJ1-2, with D uncertain. V lost 4 bases and J lost 1, with 10 bases in between. This CDR3 has 14 residues. CDR1 and CDR2 (germline): ENHRY, SYGVKD. CDR3 residues: CAISGPEYNYGYTF. The CDR3 DNA sequence: TGTGCCATCAGTGGCCCGGAATATAACTATGGCTACACCTTC.

This clone showed up just once. This chain uses TRBV9 with TRBJ2-2; D is perhaps TRBD1 (7 bases). This CDR3 is 16 amino acids long. Deletions cut 4 bases from V and 5 bases from J, with 18 bases between. Germline lookup yields CDR1 SGDLS and CDR2 YYNGEE. The CDR3, as DNA: TGTGCCAGCAGCCCTCAGGACAGGAGGGGGACCGGGGAGCTGTTTTTT. Translating it yields CASSPQDRRGTGELFF. The variable domain in full, completed from reference TRBV9 and TRBJ2-2, reads DSGVTQTPKHLITATGQRVTLRCSPRSGDLSVYWYQQSLDQGLQFLIQYYNGEERAKGNILERFSAQQFPDLHSELNLSSLELGDSALYFCASSPQDRRGTGELFFGEGSRLTVL.

The J gene is TRBJ2-3, the V gene TRBV29-1; D unresolved. The CDR3 sequence is 14 residues long. The germline gives CDR1 SQVTM, CDR2 ANQGSEA. Trimming pared 3 bases from V and 1 base from J, leaving 11 bases between. The CDR3: CSVELPRGTDTQYF. The CDR3, as DNA: TGCAGCGTTGAGTTGCCTCGGGGCACAGATACGCAGTATTTT.

V and J are TRBV18 and TRBJ2-7, with a weak D call TRBD2 (7 bases). The V end lost 0 bases, the J end lost 0 bases, and 15 bases lay between the germline ends. The germline V gene has CDR1 KGHSH and CDR2 LQKENI. The CDR3 loop spans 17 amino acids. CDR3 DNA sequence: TGTGCCAGCTCACCACCGTTGGGGGGGCTCATCTCCTACGAGCAGTACTTC. Translation gives CASSPPLGGLISYEQYF.

The CDR3 loop is CASRPRQGAVSGANVLTF. CDR3 bases: TGTGCCAGCAGACCTCGACAGGGGGCGGTCTCTGGGGCCAACGTCCTGACTTTC. The J gene is TRBJ2-6, the V gene TRBV7-9; TRBD1 aligns across 10 bases. Trimming took 6 bases from V and 0 from J; bases not matched to a gene: 8. The CDR3 is 18 residues long. The V gene's germline CDR1 is SEHNR and CDR2 FQNEAQ (reference sequence). Drawing the rest from reference TRBV7-9 and TRBJ2-6, the complete variable domain is DTGVSQNPRHKITKRGQNVTFRCDPISEHNRLYWYRQTLGQGPEFLTYFQNEAQLEKSRLLSDRFSAERPKGSFSTLEIQRTEQGDSAMYLCASRPRQGAVSGANVLTFGAGSRLTVL.

The chain is built from TRBV5-1 and TRBJ2-7; 7 bases line up with TRBD1. This CDR3 is 17 amino acids long. The ends lost 0 bases at V and 2 bases at J; junction bases unmatched: 11. Germline-derived CDR1 and CDR2 are SGHRS and YFSETQ. The CDR3 DNA follows: TGCGCCAGCAGCTTGGGACAGGGAGCCGTTTACGCCTACGAGCAGTACTTC. Its translation is CASSLGQGAVYAYEQYF.

In nucleotides, the CDR3 is TGTGCCAGCAGTTACGGGAGGGGAATAGGGCCCCAGCATTTT. Protein: CASSYGRGIGPQHF. This rearrangement joins TRBV6-6 to TRBJ1-5, with D tentatively TRBD1 (5 bases). CDR3 length: 14 amino acids. V shed 2 bases and J shed 9 bases, with 14 bases lying between them. Germline CDR1 and CDR2: MNHNY and SVGAGI (reference sequence).

The chain employs TRBV29-1 and TRBJ2-7, with TRBD2 matching 13 bases. Per the germline V gene, CDR1 is SQVTM and CDR2 is ANQGSEA. This CDR3 comprises 12 residues. CDR3 DNA sequence: TGCAGTGGACTAGCGGGAGTCTACGAGCAGTACTTC. Protein product: CSGLAGVYEQYF.

This chain links TRBV5-1 with TRBJ2-3, with D unclear. Per germline, CDR1 SGHRS and CDR2 YFSETQ. Trimming cost V 6 bases and J 0 bases, with 14 bases left between them. The CDR3 has 15 amino acids. The CDR3 DNA sequence: TGCGCCAGCAATGGATTGGGCCATAGCACAGATACGCAGTATTTT. Amino acid sequence: CASNGLGHSTDTQYF.

V usage is TRBV7-2 and J usage is TRBJ2-2, with TRBD2 matching over 8 bases. After removal of 5 bases from V and 5 bases from J, the junction contained 13 bases not matched to a gene. Germline CDR1 and CDR2: SGHTA and FQGNSA. The CDR3 covers 17 residues. In DNA, the CDR3 is TGTGCCAGCAGCCCATTAGGTATAGCGGGACTGACCGGGGAGCTGTTTTTT. Translating it yields CASSPLGIAGLTGELFF.

The rearrangement uses TRBV5-1 and TRBJ1-5; D is undetermined. The V and J ends lost 1 base and 7 bases respectively, with 9 bases between them. Germline V gives CDR1 SGHRS, CDR2 YFSETQ. The CDR3 has 13 amino acids. The CDR3 region has the DNA TGCGCCAGCAGCTTGACTACCGGGCAGCCCCAGCATTTT. It encodes CASSLTTGQPQHF.

This chain joins TRBV11-2 and TRBJ2-2, with TRBD1 matching over 8 bases. Per the germline V gene, CDR1 is SGHAT and CDR2 is FQNNGV. The CDR3 loop spans 17 amino acids. V lost 3 bases and J lost 6; bases outside the gene matches: 12. DNA for the CDR3: TGTGCCAGCAGCTTGGTCAGGGGGCGGACTTCACCCGGGGAGCTGTTTTTT. This sequence encodes CASSLVRGRTSPGELFF.

The chain combines TRBV5-1 with TRBJ2-7, with D maybe TRBD2 (5 bases). Trimming removed 0 bases from V and 1 base from J, with 14 bases in between. CDR1 is SGHRS and CDR2 is YFSETQ in the germline V gene. This CDR3 is 16 amino acids long. For the CDR3, the DNA is TGCGCCAGCAGCTTGGCCAAGGGCGGAGGATCCTACGAGCAGTACTTC. Its protein is CASSLAKGGGSYEQYF. The full variable domain, its missing parts supplied by reference TRBV5-1 and TRBJ2-7, is KAGVTQTPRYLIKTRGQQVTLSCSPISGHRSVSWYQQTPGQGLQFLFEYFSETQRNKGNFPGRFSGRQFSNSRSEMNVSTLELGDSALYLCASSLAKGGGSYEQYFGPGTRLTVT.

This chain uses TRBV5-3 with TRBJ2-4, with a weak D call TRBD1 (6 bases). TRBV5-3 is reported as an ORF; its role is uncertain. V was pared by 4 bases and J by 7 bases, with 21 bases between. The length of the CDR3 is 16 residues. This chain's CDR3 is CARSATSGVDPNIQYF. For the CDR3, the DNA is TGTGCCAGAAGCGCCACTTCAGGGGTCGATCCCAACATTCAGTACTTC.

This clone has only one observation. The chain carries TRBV29-1 and TRBJ1-2, with D possibly being TRBD1 (5 bases). V dropped 3 bases and J dropped 5 bases, with 10 bases sitting between them. CDR3 length: 12 residues. Germline CDR1 and CDR2: SQVTM and ANQGSEA. CDR3 in DNA: TGCAGCGTTGAGGAGCAGGGTTATGGCTACACCTTC. It yields the protein CSVEEQGYGYTF.

The chain carries TRBV9 and TRBJ1-2, with D unresolved. Germline lookup yields CDR1 SGDLS and CDR2 YYNGEE. Between the trimmed V and J ends, which lost 0 bases and 4 bases, there was a span of 13 bases. This CDR3 is 15 amino acids long. The CDR3 nucleotides read TGTGCCAGCAGCGTAGTGGGATCCGGAATCTATGGCTACACCTTC. Protein sequence: CASSVVGSGIYGYTF.